Sequencing of this TCR beta chain was carried out in a study of somatic mutations in cytotoxic T cells in rheumatoid arthritis. The study, taken as a whole, reports: For about an eighth of the roughly 60 patients, a single CD8+ clone accounted for more than 20% of CD8+ cells. TRBV07's slight underrepresentation, observed in rheumatoid arthritis patients, lacked adjustment for multiple comparisons.

Using immunoSEQ multiplex PCR, the repertoire was profiled, and TCRdb retains in-frame clones only, with some absent. The sample lists 15,000 to 20,000 clones, roughly 85% seen once, with around 6.9% in the top ten. In this sample, this clone turned up a few times. Its target is unknown. V trimming: 4 bases; J trimming: 3 bases; junction bases outside the gene matches: 5. CDR1 and CDR2 from the germline V gene are SGHDT and YYEEEE. The CDR3 is 15 amino acids. The chain joins TRBV5-6 to TRBJ1-3; 9 nucleotides match TRBD1. Sequenced material: CD8+ T cells sorted from blood. The sequence came from a woman between 35 and 50 years old with rheumatoid arthritis. The CDR3: CASSPGTGLGNTIYF. The CDR3 region has the DNA TGTGCCAGCAGCCCTGGGACAGGGCTTGGAAACACCATATATTTT.